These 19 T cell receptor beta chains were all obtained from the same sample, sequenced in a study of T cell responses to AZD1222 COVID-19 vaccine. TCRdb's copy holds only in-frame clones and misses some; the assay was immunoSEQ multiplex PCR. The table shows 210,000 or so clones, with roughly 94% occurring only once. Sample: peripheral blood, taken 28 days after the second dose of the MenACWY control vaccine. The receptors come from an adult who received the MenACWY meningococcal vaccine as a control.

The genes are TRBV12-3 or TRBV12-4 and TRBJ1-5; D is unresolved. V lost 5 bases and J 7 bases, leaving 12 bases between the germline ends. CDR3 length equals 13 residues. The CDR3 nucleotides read TGTGCCAGCAGTCTCAACGAGGCACAGCCCCAGCATTTT. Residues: CASSLNEAQPQHF.

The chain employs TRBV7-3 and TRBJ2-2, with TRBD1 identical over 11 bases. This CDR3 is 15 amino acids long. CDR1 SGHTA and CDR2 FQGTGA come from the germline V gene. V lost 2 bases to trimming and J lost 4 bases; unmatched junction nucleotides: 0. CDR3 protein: CASSLGQGATGELFF. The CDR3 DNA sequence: TGTGCCAGCAGCTTAGGACAGGGGGCCACCGGGGAGCTGTTTTTT.

CDR3 DNA: TGTGCCAGCAGCCTAGGACAAGTCTACGAGCAGTACTTC. This sequence encodes CASSLGQVYEQYF. This sequence joins TRBV28 and TRBJ2-7; TRBD1 is a possible D gene (5 bases). This CDR3 spans 13 amino acids. Germline-derived CDR1 and CDR2 are MDHEN and SYDVKM. Trimming pared 6 bases from V and 3 bases from J, leaving 12 bases between.

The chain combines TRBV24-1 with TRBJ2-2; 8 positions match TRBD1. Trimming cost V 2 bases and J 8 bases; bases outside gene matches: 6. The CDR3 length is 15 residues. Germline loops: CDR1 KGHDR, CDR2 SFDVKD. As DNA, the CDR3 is TGTGCCACCAGTGATTCCAGGGGGCGGATAGGGGAGCTGTTTTTT. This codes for CATSDSRGRIGELFF.

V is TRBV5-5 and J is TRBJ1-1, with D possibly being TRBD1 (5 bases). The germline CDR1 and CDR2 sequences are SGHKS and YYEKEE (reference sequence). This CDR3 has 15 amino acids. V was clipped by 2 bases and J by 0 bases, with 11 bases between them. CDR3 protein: CASSFAGTVNTEAFF. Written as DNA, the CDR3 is TGTGCCAGCAGCTTCGCCGGGACGGTGAACACTGAAGCTTTCTTT.

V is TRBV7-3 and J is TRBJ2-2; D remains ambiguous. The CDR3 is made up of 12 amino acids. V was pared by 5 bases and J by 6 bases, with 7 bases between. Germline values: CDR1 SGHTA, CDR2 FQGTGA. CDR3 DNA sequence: TGTGCCAGCAGCCCCCCGTCCGGGGAGCTGTTTTTT. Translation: CASSPPSGELFF.

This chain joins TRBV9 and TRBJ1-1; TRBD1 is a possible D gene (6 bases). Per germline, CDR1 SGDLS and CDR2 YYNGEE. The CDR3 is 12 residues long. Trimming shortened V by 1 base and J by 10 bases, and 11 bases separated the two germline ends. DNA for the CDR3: TGTGCCAGCAGCGTATCCACAGGGCCAGCTTTCTTT. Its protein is CASSVSTGPAFF. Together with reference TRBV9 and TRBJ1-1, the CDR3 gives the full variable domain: DSGVTQTPKHLITATGQRVTLRCSPRSGDLSVYWYQQSLDQGLQFLIQYYNGEERAKGNILERFSAQQFPDLHSELNLSSLELGDSALYFCASSVSTGPAFFGQGTRLTVV.

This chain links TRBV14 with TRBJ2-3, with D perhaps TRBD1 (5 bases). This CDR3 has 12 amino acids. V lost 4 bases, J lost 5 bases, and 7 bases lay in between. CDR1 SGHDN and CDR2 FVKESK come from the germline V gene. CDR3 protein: CASSPDRDTQYF. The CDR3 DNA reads TGTGCCAGCAGCCCTGACAGAGATACGCAGTATTTT.

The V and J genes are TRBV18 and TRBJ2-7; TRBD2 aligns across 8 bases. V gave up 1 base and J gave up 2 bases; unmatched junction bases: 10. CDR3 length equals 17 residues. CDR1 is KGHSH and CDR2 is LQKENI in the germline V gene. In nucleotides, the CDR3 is TGTGCCAGCTCACCACTCGGGGCGGGAGGAAATACCTACGAGCAGTACTTC. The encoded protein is CASSPLGAGGNTYEQYF.

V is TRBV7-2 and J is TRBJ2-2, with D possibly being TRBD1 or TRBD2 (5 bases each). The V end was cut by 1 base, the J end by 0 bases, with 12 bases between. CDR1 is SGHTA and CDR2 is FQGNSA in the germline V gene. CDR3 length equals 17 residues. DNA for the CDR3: TGTGCCAGCAGCTTAGGTTGGGGACGTACGAACACCGGGGAGCTGTTTTTT. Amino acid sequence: CASSLGWGRTNTGELFF.

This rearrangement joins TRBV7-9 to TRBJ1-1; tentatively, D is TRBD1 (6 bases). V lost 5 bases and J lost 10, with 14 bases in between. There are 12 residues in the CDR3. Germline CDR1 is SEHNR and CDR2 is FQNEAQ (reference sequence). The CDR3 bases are TGTGCCAGCAGCCTAGGGGGAAACGGAGCTTTCTTT. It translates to CASSLGGNGAFF. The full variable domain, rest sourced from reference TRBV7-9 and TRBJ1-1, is DTGVSQNPRHKITKRGQNVTFRCDPISEHNRLYWYRQTLGQGPEFLTYFQNEAQLEKSRLLSDRFSAERPKGSFSTLEIQRTEQGDSAMYLCASSLGGNGAFFGQGTRLTVV.

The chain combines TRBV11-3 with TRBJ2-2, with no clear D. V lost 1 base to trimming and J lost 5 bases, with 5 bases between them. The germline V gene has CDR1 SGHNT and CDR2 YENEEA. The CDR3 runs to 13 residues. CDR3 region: CASSLGRTGELFF. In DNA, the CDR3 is TGTGCCAGCAGCTTAGGACGGACCGGGGAGCTGTTTTTT. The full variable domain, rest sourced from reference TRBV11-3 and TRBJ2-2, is EAGVVQSPRYKIIEKKQPVAFWCNPISGHNTLYWYLQNLGQGPELLIRYENEEAVDDSQLPKDRFSAERLKGVDSTLKIQPAELGDSAVYLCASSLGRTGELFFGEGSRLTVL.

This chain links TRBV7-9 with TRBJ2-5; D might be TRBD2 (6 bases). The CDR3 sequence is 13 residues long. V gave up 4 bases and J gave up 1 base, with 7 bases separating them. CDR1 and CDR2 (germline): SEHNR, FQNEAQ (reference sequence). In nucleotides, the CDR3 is TGTGCCAGCAGCTGGGGACTCCAAGAGACCCAGTACTTC. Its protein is CASSWGLQETQYF.

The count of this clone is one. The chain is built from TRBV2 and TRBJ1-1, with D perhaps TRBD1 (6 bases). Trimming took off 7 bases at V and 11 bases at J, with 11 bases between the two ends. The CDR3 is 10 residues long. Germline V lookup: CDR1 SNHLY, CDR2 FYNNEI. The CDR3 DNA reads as TGTGCCAGCAAAGGACAGTGGGCTTTCTTT. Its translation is CASKGQWAFF.

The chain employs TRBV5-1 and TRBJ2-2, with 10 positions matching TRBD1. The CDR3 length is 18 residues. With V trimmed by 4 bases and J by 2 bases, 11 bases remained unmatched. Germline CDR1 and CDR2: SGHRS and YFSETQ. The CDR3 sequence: CASSQRPGTGDNTGELFF. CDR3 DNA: TGCGCCAGCAGCCAAAGACCTGGGACAGGGGACAACACCGGGGAGCTGTTTTTT.

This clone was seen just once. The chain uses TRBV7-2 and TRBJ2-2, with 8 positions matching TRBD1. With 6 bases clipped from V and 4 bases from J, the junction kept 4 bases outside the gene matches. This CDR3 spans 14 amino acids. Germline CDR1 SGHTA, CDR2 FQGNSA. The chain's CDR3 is CASRPTGATGELFF. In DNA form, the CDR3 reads TGTGCCAGCAGGCCGACAGGGGCCACCGGGGAGCTGTTTTTT.

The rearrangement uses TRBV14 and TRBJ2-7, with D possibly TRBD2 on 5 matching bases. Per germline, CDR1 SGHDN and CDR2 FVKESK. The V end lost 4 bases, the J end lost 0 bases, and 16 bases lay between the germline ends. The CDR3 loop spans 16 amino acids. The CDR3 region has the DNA TGTGCCAGCAGCCCCGGAGGTTTCCGGGGCTCCTACGAGCAGTACTTC. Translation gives CASSPGGFRGSYEQYF.

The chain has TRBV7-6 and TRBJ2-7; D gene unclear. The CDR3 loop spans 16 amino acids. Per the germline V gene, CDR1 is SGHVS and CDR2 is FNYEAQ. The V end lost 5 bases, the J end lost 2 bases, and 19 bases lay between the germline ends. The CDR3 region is CASSPDQNYGTYEQYF. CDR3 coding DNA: TGTGCCAGCAGCCCAGACCAAAATTACGGCACCTACGAGCAGTACTTC. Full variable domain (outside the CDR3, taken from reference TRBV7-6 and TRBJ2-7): GAGVSQSPRYKVTKRGQDVALRCDPISGHVSLYWYRQALGQGPEFLTYFNYEAQQDKSGLPNDRFSAERPEGSISTLTIQRTEQRDSAMYRCASSPDQNYGTYEQYFGPGTRLTVT.

The DNA of the CDR3 is TGTGCCAGCAACCCTACTAGCGGAAACACAGATACGCAGTATTTT. Translated: CASNPTSGNTDTQYF. The V call is TRBV2, the J call TRBJ2-3; 8 positions agree with TRBD2. The CDR3 is made up of 15 amino acids. Germline CDR1 is SNHLY and CDR2 is FYNNEI. V gave up 7 bases and J gave up 2 bases; unmatched junction bases: 8.